What follows are 2 T cell receptor beta chains derived from one specimen sequenced in a study of OX40 agonist ivuxolimab in advanced cancers. Library preparation was by the immunoSEQ multiplex PCR assay. The source is immuneACCESS, and TCRdb retained only in-frame sequences with V and J called. Part of the clones is not carried over; for the studies checked, unresolved V genes explain less than half of this, and the remainder is unexplained. The sample table records over 40,000 clones; about 86% of these occur just once. Together, the top ten hold 0.3% to 0.45% of the sample. This specimen was CD4+ or CD8+ T cells sorted from blood, taken in a trial of the OX40 agonist ivuxolimab. Receptor source: an adult with an advanced solid tumor such as melanoma, head and neck, liver or kidney cancer.

CDR3 residues: CASSPPSGVHEQYF. CDR3 nucleotides: TGTGCCAGCTCACCACCGTCGGGAGTCCACGAGCAGTACTTC. The V and J genes are TRBV18 and TRBJ2-7, with TRBD2 as a possible D gene (6 bases). V was clipped by 0 bases and J by 5 bases, with 11 bases between them. The V gene's germline CDR1 is KGHSH and CDR2 LQKENI. The CDR3 runs 14 residues.

In this sample, this clone turned up a few times. This chain joins TRBV15 and TRBJ2-1; 8 bases are a match to TRBD2. V lost 5 bases to trimming and J lost 6 bases; unmatched junction nucleotides: 9. The CDR3 runs 15 residues. The V gene's germline CDR1 is LNHNV and CDR2 YYDKDF (reference sequence). In nucleotides, the CDR3 is TGTGCCACCAGCGTCCTACTAGCGGTGGGCAATGAGCAGTTCTTC. Translation: CATSVLLAVGNEQFF.